The following is a T cell receptor beta chain sequence with its context. The antigen it recognizes is unknown. The record has no base qualities; no much larger clone is one base away. This sample was taken from a study of shared T cell receptors in the human thymus (dated by TCRdb to the early 2020s). As for the study more broadly: The study examined how the human thymus generates shared, self-reactive T-cell receptor alpha chains.

Library construction relied on the immunoSEQ multiplex PCR assay. TCRdb mirrors the immuneACCESS table, restricted to in-frame sequences. Some clones are absent from its copies; in checked studies, under half trace to an unresolved V gene, and the reason for the others is unknown. For this sample the table gives under 850,000 clones, of which 88% were detected only once. Jointly, the top ten make up 0.01% of the sample. CDR1 SQVTM and CDR2 ANQGSEA were looked up in the germline V gene. Deletion took 7 bases off V and 0 bases off J, with a span of 10 bases between the germline ends. Spanning cysteine to phenylalanine, the CDR3 consists of 12 amino acids. The sequence is cut down to CDR3 DNA, 36 bases in frame from base 1. Separately, the same data were catalogued under a study of human thymus T cells. That second publication adds: In Finland, the donors were immunologically healthy infants who were having open corrective cardiac surgery for congenital heart defects. Thymus tissue was collected as surgical resects that were removed during corrective cardiac surgery. Both the thymic and the peripheral blood repertoires appeared to show biased V and J gene segment usage. According to the related research, thymic TCR repertoires were highly overlapping among unrelated individuals. TCR alpha and beta repertoires from about eight infant thymus samples and a few related peripheral blood samples were characterized in the study. The infant donors were roughly 6 to 250 days old, and the cohort included six or seven males and two females. Thymocytes were freed from the tissue by mechanical means and kept at -70 degrees C as pellets of about 9-33 million cells. Genomic DNA was extracted from frozen cell pellets with a QIAsymphony instrument. The immunoSEQ multiplex PCR assay was used to amplify the TCRB and TCRAD loci from a standardized quantity of quality-controlled genomic DNA. Amplicons spanned the V(D)J region at a length sufficient to cover the CDR3 and identify V and J genes. The amplicons were sequenced on an Illumina platform via the commercial immunoSEQ service. Corrections for primer bias and sequencing errors followed previously described methods, while TCRAD and TCRB definitions were based on the IMGT database. immunoSEQ Analyzer 3.0 and VDJTools were used for repertoire analysis, which covered basic statistics, V/J segment usage, diversity estimates, rarefaction and pairwise overlap. Chao1, ChaoE, Efron-Thisted, Shannon and inverse Simpson indices were used to estimate diversity, which was also estimated on datasets down-sampled to the smallest sample. Repertoire overlap used strict matching of CDR3 nucleotide sequence, V gene and J gene, with Jaccard-based multidimensional scaling clustering. On average, approximately 790,000 unique TCRB clonotypes were obtained from thymus samples, compared with approximately 80,000 from blood samples.

Sequenced input: thymocytes. This sequence originates from a boy in the first two years of life with a congenital heart defect. Donor details come from another sample of the same person, matched by shared clones. The sequence is built from TRBV29-1 and TRBJ2-7; matching of 5 bases hints at TRBD1 as the D gene. The CDR3 region reads CSGVDSSYEQYF. The DNA is as follows: TGCAGCGGCGTCGACAGCTCCTACGAGCAGTACTTC.